Below, 13 T cell receptor beta chains from the same sample are listed, as sequenced in a study of blood T cell repertoires in COVID-19. Produced via immunoSEQ multiplex PCR; TCRdb's table is partial and in-frame only. This sample has approximately 220,000 clones, with around nine tenths found just once. The specimen sequenced was peripheral blood. These receptors all stem from a man between 60 and 75 years old with acute or convalescent COVID-19.

The chain links TRBV7-8 to TRBJ2-7; TRBD2 aligns across 7 bases. The CDR3 runs 16 residues. The germline gives CDR1 SGHVS, CDR2 FQNEAQ. The V and J ends lost 4 bases and 3 bases, in that order; junction bases with no gene match: 12. The CDR3 DNA is TGTGCCAGCAGCTCCTACCCGAAGGGACTACGCTACGAGCAGTACTTC. It yields the protein CASSSYPKGLRYEQYF.

The chain has TRBV7-3 and TRBJ2-5; weak D call: TRBD2 (6 bases). Trimming left V 5 bases short and J 4 bases short, with 14 bases between. The CDR3 sequence is 14 residues long. The germline CDR1 and CDR2 sequences are SGHTA and FQGTGA. The CDR3 DNA follows: TGTGCCAGCAGCCCCGCCGGGGGAGGAGAGACCCAGTACTTC. Residues: CASSPAGGGETQYF.

The chain joins TRBV9 to TRBJ1-1; 7 positions match TRBD1. This CDR3 contains 15 residues. Germline V lookup: CDR1 SGDLS, CDR2 YYNGEE. V was pared by 2 bases and J by 4 bases, with 8 bases of the junction left unmatched. The CDR3 reads CASSVHPQGGTEAFF. Here the CDR3 DNA reads TGTGCCAGCAGCGTCCATCCGCAGGGGGGCACTGAAGCTTTCTTT.

The chain recombines TRBV6-5 with TRBJ1-2, with 7 bases identical to TRBD1. Germline V lookup: CDR1 MNHEY, CDR2 SVGAGI. The CDR3 is 15 residues long. Trimming took 2 bases from V and 2 from J; bases not matched to a gene: 5. In DNA form, the CDR3 reads TGTGCCAGCAGTTACCAGGGGGACCTAAACTATGGCTACACCTTC. Translated, it gives CASSYQGDLNYGYTF.

V usage is TRBV18 and J usage is TRBJ2-7; D not resolved. This CDR3 region has 13 residues. Trimming removed 2 bases from V and 4 bases from J, with 9 bases in between. From germline, CDR1 is KGHSH and CDR2 LQKENI. The CDR3 coding sequence is TGTGCCAGCTCACCATCTGAGAGTTACGAGCAGTACTTC. This translates into CASSPSESYEQYF.

CDR3 residues: CASLTGTLNTEAFF. The CDR3 DNA follows: TGTGCCAGCTTGACAGGGACCTTGAACACTGAAGCTTTCTTT. The chain couples TRBV6-5 to TRBJ1-1; TRBD1 matches 7 bases. CDR1 and CDR2 (germline): MNHEY, SVGAGI. The length of the CDR3 is 14 residues. Unmatched junction bases numbered 6, after V lost 8 bases and J lost 0 bases.

The CDR3 spells CASSIEGRRNQPQHF. CDR3 DNA: TGTGCCAGTAGTATTGAGGGAAGAAGGAATCAGCCCCAGCATTTT. The chain carries TRBV19 and TRBJ1-5; D gene uncertain. V lost 3 bases, J lost 4 bases, and 13 bases lay in between. The CDR3 contains 15 residues. CDR1 is LNHDA, CDR2 SQIVND, per germline (reference sequence).

Only one count was recorded for this clone. This chain links TRBV7-8 with TRBJ2-1; D is undetermined. Germline CDR1 and CDR2: SGHVS and FQNEAQ. CDR3 length equals 13 residues. Trimming took off 5 bases at V and 6 bases at J, with 11 bases between the two ends. Here the CDR3 DNA reads TGTGCCAGCAGCCGGAGCCCTTCCAATGAGCAGTTCTTC. Translating gives CASSRSPSNEQFF.

This clone was observed once. The rearrangement links TRBV6-5 to TRBJ2-3; 11 bases map to TRBD2. This CDR3 is 15 amino acids long. V lost 6 bases to trimming and J lost 3 bases; unmatched junction nucleotides: 5. Germline lookup yields CDR1 MNHEY and CDR2 SVGAGI. CDR3 nucleotides: TGTGCCAGCAGGAGGACTAGCGGGCCAACAGATACGCAGTATTTT. It specifies CASRRTSGPTDTQYF.

The chain has TRBV19 and TRBJ2-7; D is possibly TRBD1 (7 bases). CDR1 and CDR2 (germline): LNHDA, SQIVND (reference sequence). The germline V and J ends were trimmed by 4 bases and 1 base, with 11 bases remaining between them. The CDR3 totals 14 residues. DNA of the CDR3: TGTGCCAGTAGTACCCAGGGGGGTTCCTACGAGCAGTACTTC. Translated: CASSTQGGSYEQYF.

The chain's CDR3 is CASSLVAGDNEQFF. DNA for the CDR3: TGCGCCAGCAGCTTGGTTGCAGGGGACAATGAGCAGTTCTTC. The gene calls are TRBV5-1 and TRBJ2-1; tentatively, D is TRBD1 (6 bases). CDR3 size: 14 residues. With 0 bases removed from V and 5 bases from J, the gap between germline ends came to 9 bases. From germline, CDR1 is SGHRS and CDR2 YFSETQ.

The rearrangement uses TRBV5-1 and TRBJ1-2; TRBD1 might be the D (5 bases). Germline-derived CDR1 and CDR2 are SGHRS and YFSETQ. The germline V and J ends were trimmed by 4 bases and 8 bases, with 24 bases remaining between them. The CDR3 has 16 residues. The CDR3 coding sequence is TGCGCCAGCAGCCTCCCCCGGGGGGGGAGTGAGATCGGCTACACCTTC. Residues: CASSLPRGGSEIGYTF. Together with reference TRBV5-1 and TRBJ1-2, the CDR3 gives the full variable domain: KAGVTQTPRYLIKTRGQQVTLSCSPISGHRSVSWYQQTPGQGLQFLFEYFSETQRNKGNFPGRFSGRQFSNSRSEMNVSTLELGDSALYLCASSLPRGGSEIGYTFGSGTRLTVV.

J is TRBJ2-3 and V is TRBV7-9; weak D call: TRBD1 (5 bases). The V end lost 1 base, the J end lost 2 bases, and 7 bases lay between the germline ends. Germline V gene data show CDR1 as SEHNR and CDR2 as FQNEAQ (reference sequence). The length of the CDR3 is 14 residues. For the CDR3, the DNA is TGTGCCAGCAGCTTAGGACAGTACACAGATACGCAGTATTTT. Protein sequence: CASSLGQYTDTQYF.